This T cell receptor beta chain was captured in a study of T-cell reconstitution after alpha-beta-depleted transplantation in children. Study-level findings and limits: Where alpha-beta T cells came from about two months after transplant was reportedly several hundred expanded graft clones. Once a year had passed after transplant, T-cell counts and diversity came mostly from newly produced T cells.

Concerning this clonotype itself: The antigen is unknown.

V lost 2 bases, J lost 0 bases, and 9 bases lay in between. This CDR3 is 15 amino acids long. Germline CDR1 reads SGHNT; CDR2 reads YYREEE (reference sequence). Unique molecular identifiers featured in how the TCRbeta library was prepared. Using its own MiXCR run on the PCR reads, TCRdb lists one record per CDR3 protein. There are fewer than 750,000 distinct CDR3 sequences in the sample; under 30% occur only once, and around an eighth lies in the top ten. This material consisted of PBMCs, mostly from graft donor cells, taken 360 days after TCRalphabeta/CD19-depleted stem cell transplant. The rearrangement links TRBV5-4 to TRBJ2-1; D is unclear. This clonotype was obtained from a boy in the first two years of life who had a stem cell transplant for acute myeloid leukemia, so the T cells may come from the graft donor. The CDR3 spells CASSLDGNSYNEQFF. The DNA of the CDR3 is TGTGCCAGCAGCTTAGACGGCAACTCCTACAATGAGCAGTTCTTC.